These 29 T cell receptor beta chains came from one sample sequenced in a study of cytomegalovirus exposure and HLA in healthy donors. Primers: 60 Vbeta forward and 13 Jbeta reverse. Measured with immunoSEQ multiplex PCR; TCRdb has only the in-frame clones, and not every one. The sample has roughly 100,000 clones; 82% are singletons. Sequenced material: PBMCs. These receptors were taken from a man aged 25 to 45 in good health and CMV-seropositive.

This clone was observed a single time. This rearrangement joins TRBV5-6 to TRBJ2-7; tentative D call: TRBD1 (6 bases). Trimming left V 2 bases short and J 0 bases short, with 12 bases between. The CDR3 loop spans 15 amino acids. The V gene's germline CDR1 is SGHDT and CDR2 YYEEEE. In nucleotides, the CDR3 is TGTGCCAGCAGCTTCGGGACAACGAGCTCCTACGAGCAGTACTTC. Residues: CASSFGTTSSYEQYF.

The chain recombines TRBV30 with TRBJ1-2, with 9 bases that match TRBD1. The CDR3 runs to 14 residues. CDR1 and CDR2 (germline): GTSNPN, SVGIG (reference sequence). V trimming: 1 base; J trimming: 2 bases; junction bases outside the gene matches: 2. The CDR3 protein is CAWSADRGNYGYTF. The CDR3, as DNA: TGTGCCTGGAGTGCGGACAGGGGAAACTATGGCTACACCTTC.

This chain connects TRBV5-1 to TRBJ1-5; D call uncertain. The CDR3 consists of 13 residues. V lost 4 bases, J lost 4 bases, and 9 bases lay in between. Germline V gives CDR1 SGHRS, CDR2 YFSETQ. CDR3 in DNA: TGCGCCAGCAGCCGGGAGCCTAATCAGCCCCAGCATTTT. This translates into CASSREPNQPQHF.

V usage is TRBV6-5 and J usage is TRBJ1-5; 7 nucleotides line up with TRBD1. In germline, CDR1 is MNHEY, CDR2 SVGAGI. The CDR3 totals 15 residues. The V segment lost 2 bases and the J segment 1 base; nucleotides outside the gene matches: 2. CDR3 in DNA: TGTGCCAGCAGTTACCAGGGACAGAGCAATCAGCCCCAGCATTTT. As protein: CASSYQGQSNQPQHF.

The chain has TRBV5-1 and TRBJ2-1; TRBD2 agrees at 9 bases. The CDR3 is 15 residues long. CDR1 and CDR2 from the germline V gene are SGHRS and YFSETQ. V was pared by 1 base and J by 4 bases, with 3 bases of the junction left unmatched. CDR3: CASSLSSGMYNEQFF. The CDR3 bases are TGCGCCAGCAGCTTGTCTAGCGGGATGTACAATGAGCAGTTCTTC.

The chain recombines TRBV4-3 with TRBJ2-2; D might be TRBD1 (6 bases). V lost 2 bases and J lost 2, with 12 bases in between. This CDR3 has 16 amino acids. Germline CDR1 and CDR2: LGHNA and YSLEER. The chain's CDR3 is CASSQNGQINTGELFF. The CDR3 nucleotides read TGCGCCAGCAGCCAAAATGGACAGATTAACACCGGGGAGCTGTTTTTT.

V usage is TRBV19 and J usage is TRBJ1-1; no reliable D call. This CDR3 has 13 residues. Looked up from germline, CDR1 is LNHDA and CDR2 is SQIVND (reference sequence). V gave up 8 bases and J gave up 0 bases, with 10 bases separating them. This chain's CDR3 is CASVRWLNTEAFF. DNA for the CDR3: TGTGCCAGTGTGCGGTGGTTGAACACTGAAGCTTTCTTT.

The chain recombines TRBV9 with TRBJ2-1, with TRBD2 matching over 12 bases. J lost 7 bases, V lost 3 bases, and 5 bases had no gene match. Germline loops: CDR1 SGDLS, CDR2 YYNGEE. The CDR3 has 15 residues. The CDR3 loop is CASSASGTSGNEQFF. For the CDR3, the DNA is TGTGCCAGCAGCGCCTCCGGGACTAGCGGGAATGAGCAGTTCTTC.

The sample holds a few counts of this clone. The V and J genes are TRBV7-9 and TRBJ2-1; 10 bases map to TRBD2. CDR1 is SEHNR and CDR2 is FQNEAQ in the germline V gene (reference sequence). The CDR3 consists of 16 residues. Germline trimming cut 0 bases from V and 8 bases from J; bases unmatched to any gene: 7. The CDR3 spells CASSLASSGSRDEQFF. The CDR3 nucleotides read TGTGCCAGCAGCTTAGCGTCTAGCGGGAGTAGGGATGAGCAGTTCTTC.

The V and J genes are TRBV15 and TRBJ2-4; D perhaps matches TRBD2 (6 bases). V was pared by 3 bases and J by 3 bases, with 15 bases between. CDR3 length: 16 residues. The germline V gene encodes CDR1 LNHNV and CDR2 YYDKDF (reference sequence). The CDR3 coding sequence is TGTGCCACCAGCAGCCTCTGGGAGGCCGACAAAAACATTCAGTACTTC. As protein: CATSSLWEADKNIQYF.

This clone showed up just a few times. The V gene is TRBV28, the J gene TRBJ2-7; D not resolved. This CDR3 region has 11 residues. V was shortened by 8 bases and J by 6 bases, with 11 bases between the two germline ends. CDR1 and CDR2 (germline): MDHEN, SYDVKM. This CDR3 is CASAVLREQYF. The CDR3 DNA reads TGTGCCAGCGCGGTGCTTCGCGAGCAGTACTTC.

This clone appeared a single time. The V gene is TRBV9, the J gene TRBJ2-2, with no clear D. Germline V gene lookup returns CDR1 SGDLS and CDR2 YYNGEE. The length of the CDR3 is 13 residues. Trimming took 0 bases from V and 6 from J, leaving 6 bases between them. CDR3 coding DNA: TGTGCCAGCAGCGTAGGACATTCCGGGGAGCTGTTTTTT. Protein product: CASSVGHSGELFF.

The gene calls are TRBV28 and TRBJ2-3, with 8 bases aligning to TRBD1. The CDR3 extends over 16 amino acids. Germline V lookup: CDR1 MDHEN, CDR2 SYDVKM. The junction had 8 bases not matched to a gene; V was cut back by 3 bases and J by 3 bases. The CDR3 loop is CASSLQGRGRTDTQYF. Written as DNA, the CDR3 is TGTGCCAGCAGTTTGCAGGGCAGGGGGCGAACAGATACGCAGTATTTT.

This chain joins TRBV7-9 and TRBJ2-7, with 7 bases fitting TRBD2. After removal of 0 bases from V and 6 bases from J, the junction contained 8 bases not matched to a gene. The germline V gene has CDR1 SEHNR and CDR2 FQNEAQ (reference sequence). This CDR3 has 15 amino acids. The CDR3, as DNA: TGTGCCAGCAGCTTAGCGGGCGGGAGCAGTATCGAGCAGTACTTC. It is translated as CASSLAGGSSIEQYF.

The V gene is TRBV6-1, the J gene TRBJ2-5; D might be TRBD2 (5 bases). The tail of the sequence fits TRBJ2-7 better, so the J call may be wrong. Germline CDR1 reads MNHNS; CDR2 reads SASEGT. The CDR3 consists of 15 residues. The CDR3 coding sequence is TGTGCCAGCAGTGCCGGGGTAACTGCACCCTACGAGCAGTACTTC. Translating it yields CASSAGVTAPYEQYF.

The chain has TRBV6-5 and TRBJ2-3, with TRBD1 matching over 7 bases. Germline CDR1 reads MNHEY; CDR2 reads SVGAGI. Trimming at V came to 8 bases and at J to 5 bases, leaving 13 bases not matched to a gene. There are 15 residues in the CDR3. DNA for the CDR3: TGTGCCAGCCGAGGGGGACAGATCCTTCAAGATACGCAGTATTTT. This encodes CASRGGQILQDTQYF.

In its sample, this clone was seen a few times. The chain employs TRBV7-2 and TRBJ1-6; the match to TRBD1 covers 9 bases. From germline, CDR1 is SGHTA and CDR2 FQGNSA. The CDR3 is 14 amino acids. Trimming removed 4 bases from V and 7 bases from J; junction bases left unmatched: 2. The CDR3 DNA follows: TGTGCCAGCAGCTCGGGACAGGGAAATTCACCCCTCCACTTT. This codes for CASSSGQGNSPLHF.

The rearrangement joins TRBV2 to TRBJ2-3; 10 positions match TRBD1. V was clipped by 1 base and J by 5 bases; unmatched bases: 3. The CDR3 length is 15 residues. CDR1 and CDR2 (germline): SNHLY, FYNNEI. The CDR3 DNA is TGTGCCAGCAGTGAAGTAGGGACAGGGGAAGATACGCAGTATTTT. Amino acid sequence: CASSEVGTGEDTQYF.

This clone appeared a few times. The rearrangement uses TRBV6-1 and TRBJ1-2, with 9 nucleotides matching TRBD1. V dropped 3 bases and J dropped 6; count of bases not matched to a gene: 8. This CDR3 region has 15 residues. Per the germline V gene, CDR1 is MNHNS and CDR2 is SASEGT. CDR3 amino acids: CASSEQPGQGNGYTF. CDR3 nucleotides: TGTGCCAGCAGTGAGCAACCGGGACAGGGAAATGGCTACACCTTC.

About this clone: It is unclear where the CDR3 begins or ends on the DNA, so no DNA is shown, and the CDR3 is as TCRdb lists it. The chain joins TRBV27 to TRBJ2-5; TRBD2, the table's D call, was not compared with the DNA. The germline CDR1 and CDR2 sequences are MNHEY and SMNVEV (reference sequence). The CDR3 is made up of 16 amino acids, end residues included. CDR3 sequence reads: CASSLGTGGLLYEQYF.

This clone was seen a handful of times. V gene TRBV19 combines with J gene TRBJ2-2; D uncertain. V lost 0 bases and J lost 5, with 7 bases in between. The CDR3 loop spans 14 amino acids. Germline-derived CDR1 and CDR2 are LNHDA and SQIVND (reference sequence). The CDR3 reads CASSIDSVTGELFF. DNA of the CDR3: TGTGCCAGTAGTATAGATTCCGTGACCGGGGAGCTGTTTTTT.

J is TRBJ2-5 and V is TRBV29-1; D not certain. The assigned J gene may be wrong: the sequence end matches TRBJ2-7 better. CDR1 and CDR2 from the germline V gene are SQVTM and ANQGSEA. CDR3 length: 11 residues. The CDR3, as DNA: TGCAGCGTTGCAGACTCCTACGAGCAGTACTTC. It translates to CSVADSYEQYF.

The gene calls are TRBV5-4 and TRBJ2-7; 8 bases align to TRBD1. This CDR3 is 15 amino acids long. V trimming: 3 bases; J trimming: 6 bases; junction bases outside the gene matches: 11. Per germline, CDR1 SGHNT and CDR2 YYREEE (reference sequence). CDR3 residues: CASSSGQGPSTEQYF. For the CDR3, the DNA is TGTGCCAGCAGCTCCGGACAGGGTCCCTCCACCGAGCAGTACTTC.

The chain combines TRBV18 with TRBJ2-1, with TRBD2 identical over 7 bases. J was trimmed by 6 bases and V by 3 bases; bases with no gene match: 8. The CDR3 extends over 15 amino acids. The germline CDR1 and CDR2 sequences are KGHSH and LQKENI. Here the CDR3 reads CASSPGGESPNEQFF. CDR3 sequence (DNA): TGTGCCAGCTCACCTGGGGGGGAGAGTCCCAATGAGCAGTTCTTC.

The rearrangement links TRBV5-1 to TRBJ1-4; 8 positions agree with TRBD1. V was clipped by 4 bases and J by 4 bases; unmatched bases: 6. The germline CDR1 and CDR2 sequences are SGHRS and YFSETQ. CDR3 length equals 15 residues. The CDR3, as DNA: TGCGCCAGCAGCGGAGGGGGACAGGTTAATGAAAAACTGTTTTTT. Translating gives CASSGGGQVNEKLFF.

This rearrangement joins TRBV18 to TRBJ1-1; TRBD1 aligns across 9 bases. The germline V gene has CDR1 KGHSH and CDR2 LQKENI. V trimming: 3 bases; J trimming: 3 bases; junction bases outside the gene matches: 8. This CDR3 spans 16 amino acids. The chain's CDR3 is CASSPLGQGWDTEAFF. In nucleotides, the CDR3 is TGTGCCAGCTCACCGTTAGGACAGGGGTGGGACACTGAAGCTTTCTTT.

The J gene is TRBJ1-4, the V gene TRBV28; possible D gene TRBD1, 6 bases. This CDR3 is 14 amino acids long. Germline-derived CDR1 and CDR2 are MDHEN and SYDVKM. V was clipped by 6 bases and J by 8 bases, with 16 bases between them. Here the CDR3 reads CASSQDSSREKLFF. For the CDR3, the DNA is TGTGCCAGCAGCCAGGACAGTTCTCGGGAAAAACTGTTTTTT. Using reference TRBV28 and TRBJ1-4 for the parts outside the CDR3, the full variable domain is DVKVTQSSRYLVKRTGEKVFLECVQDMDHENMFWYRQDPGLGLRLIYFSYDVKMKEKGDIPEGYSVSREKKERFSLILESASTNQTSMYLCASSQDSSREKLFFGSGTQLSVL.

The CDR3 bases are TGTGCCAGCAGCCCTCGGGGACTTCGATACAATGAGCAGTTCTTC. Translation gives CASSPRGLRYNEQFF. This chain links TRBV6-5 with TRBJ2-1; possible D gene TRBD2, 6 bases. Germline V gene data show CDR1 as MNHEY and CDR2 as SVGAGI. The CDR3 has 15 residues. V lost 6 bases to trimming and J lost 4 bases, with 16 bases between them.

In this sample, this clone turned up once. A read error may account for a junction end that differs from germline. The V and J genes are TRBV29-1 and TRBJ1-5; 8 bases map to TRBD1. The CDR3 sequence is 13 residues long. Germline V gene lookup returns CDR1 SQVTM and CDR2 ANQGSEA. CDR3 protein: CSVGDRGNQPQHF. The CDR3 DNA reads TGCAGCGTTGGTGACAGGGGCAACCAGCCCCAGCATTTT.